This entry lists 15 T cell receptor beta chains sequenced from one sample in a study of identical twins listed by TCRdb under 2016. The library came from 5' RACE. Data came from an Illumina HiSeq 2000. TCRdb's own reprocessing of the public reads used fastp at Q25 and MiXCR and kept productive beta chains. Entries that share a CDR3 protein sequence are merged under the most common genes and DNA. The sample table shows approximately 260,000 distinct CDR3 sequences, and roughly 13% are seen once. The ten largest clonotypes hold 8.8% of the sample. Sequenced sample: memory (CD45RO+) T cells sorted from blood. Reading the label with the study, this specimen's cell subset or site is: CD45RO+ enriched T cells. The receptors derive from a woman aged 18-35 years in good health.

This clonotype was counted a few times. V gene TRBV5-1 combines with J gene TRBJ2-7; TRBD2 is a possible D gene (6 bases). V dropped 1 base and J dropped 7 bases, with 12 bases sitting between them. The germline V gene encodes CDR1 SGHRS and CDR2 YFSETQ. This CDR3 spans 13 amino acids. Here the CDR3 reads CASSLTSPGEQYF. CDR3 DNA: TGCGCCAGCAGCTTGACTAGCCCAGGAGAGCAGTACTTC.

This sequence joins TRBV14 and TRBJ1-1; D might be TRBD1 (6 bases). The CDR3 is 14 amino acids. CDR1 is SGHDN, CDR2 FVKESK, per germline. Between the trimmed V and J ends, which lost 4 bases and 4 bases, there was a span of 13 bases. CDR3 protein: CASSLQQGITEAFF. The CDR3 DNA reads TGTGCCAGCAGCCTCCAACAGGGAATCACTGAAGCTTTCTTT.

This clonotype showed up just a few times. This chain joins TRBV20-1 and TRBJ2-4; 12 positions agree with TRBD2. Per germline, CDR1 DFQATT and CDR2 SNEGSKA (reference sequence). Losses at the gene ends were 5 bases for V and 3 bases for J; bases not matched to a gene: 23. The CDR3 runs to 21 residues. The CDR3 nucleotides are TGCAGTGCTCCGGCGAGGACTAGCGGGATGGGGGTACGGTTTTTCAAAAACATTCAGTACTTC. Translating it yields CSAPARTSGMGVRFFKNIQYF.

This sequence joins TRBV10-2 and TRBJ2-7; TRBD2 aligns across 7 bases. Trimming took 6 bases from V and 5 from J; bases not matched to a gene: 7. This CDR3 is built from 13 residues. Germline CDR1 is WSHSY and CDR2 is SAAADI. This CDR3 is CASSGEGMHEQYF. CDR3 nucleotides: TGCGCCAGCAGCGGGGAGGGGATGCACGAGCAGTACTTC.

This clonotype was found a few times. V and J are TRBV2 and TRBJ1-2, with TRBD1 matching 9 bases. Unmatched junction bases numbered 6, after V lost 7 bases and J lost 6 bases. The CDR3 covers 13 residues. Germline V gene sequence: CDR1 SNHLY, CDR2 FYNNEI. CDR3 in amino acids: CASIRDRENGYTF. CDR3 nucleotides: TGTGCCAGCATAAGGGACAGGGAAAATGGCTACACCTTC.

This clonotype has just a few counts. The chain has TRBV11-3 and TRBJ2-7, with D possibly being TRBD1 or TRBD2 (5 bases each). CDR3 length equals 17 residues. Trimming took 3 bases from V and 3 from J, leaving 21 bases between them. Germline V gene lookup returns CDR1 SGHNT and CDR2 YENEEA. DNA of the CDR3: TGTGCCAGCAGCTTGGAGAGGGGATTCCCCTACATCTACGAGCAGTACTTC. It encodes CASSLERGFPYIYEQYF.

In its sample, this clonotype was seen a few times. V usage is TRBV2 and J usage is TRBJ1-6; D is perhaps TRBD1 (5 bases). Trimming cost V 6 bases and J 6 bases, with 15 bases left between them. The CDR3 is 15 residues long. Germline V lookup: CDR1 SNHLY, CDR2 FYNNEI. The CDR3 nucleotides are TGTGCCAGCAGGGGGCATGGCGGGCTTAATTCACCCCTCCACTTT. It codes for CASRGHGGLNSPLHF. Looking up the rest from reference TRBV2 and TRBJ1-6 gives the full variable domain: EPEVTQTPSHQVTQMGQEVILRCVPISNHLYFYWYRQILGQKVEFLVSFYNNEISEKSEIFDDQFSVERPDGSNFTLKIRSTKLEDSAMYFCASRGHGGLNSPLHFGNGTRLTVT.

The rearrangement joins TRBV9 to TRBJ2-2; unclear D gene. Trimming left V 0 bases short and J 7 bases short, with 10 bases between. Germline values: CDR1 SGDLS, CDR2 YYNGEE. There are 14 residues in the CDR3. DNA for the CDR3: TGTGCCAGCAGCGTAGAGGGCGCGGACGGGGAGCTGTTTTTT. It yields the protein CASSVEGADGELFF.

The table lists this clonotype with a few counts. The rearrangement uses TRBV2 and TRBJ1-2; unclear D gene. V dropped 8 bases and J dropped 2 bases, with 6 bases sitting between them. The CDR3 contains 11 residues. CDR1 is SNHLY, CDR2 FYNNEI, per germline. The CDR3 DNA follows: TGTGCCAGCGGGGAGAACTATGGCTACACCTTC. This gives the protein CASGENYGYTF.

The genes are TRBV20-1 and TRBJ1-1, with D possibly matching TRBD1 (5 bases). The CDR3 is made up of 11 amino acids. Germline V gene lookup returns CDR1 DFQATT and CDR2 SNEGSKA (reference sequence). V was pared by 4 bases and J by 11 bases, with 14 bases between. The CDR3 nucleotides read TGCAGTGCTATGTCAGGGTTCAGGGCTTTCTTT. Translating gives CSAMSGFRAFF.

This clonotype was seen more than once but under ten times. This rearrangement joins TRBV7-2 to TRBJ2-7, with D maybe TRBD1 (7 bases). Germline loops: CDR1 SGHTA, CDR2 FQGNSA. The ends were cut back, 3 bases at V and 7 bases at J, with 22 bases in the middle. CDR3 size: 16 residues. The CDR3 here is CASSFRRGTDPWEQYF. For the CDR3, the DNA is TGTGCCAGCAGCTTTAGGAGGGGGACAGACCCGTGGGAGCAGTACTTC.

The rearrangement uses TRBV28 and TRBJ2-3; 8 bases agree with TRBD2. The germline V gene encodes CDR1 MDHEN and CDR2 SYDVKM. J was trimmed by 4 bases and V by 6 bases; bases with no gene match: 9. This CDR3 comprises 15 residues. CDR3 bases: TGTGCCAGCAGGCCCGGGGGCGGGAGGCCAGATACGCAGTATTTT. This encodes CASRPGGGRPDTQYF.

This clonotype was observed a few times. V and J are TRBV12-3 or TRBV12-4 and TRBJ2-2; 8 bases line up with TRBD1. The CDR3 spans 15 residues. After removal of 0 bases from V and 6 bases from J, the junction contained 3 bases not matched to a gene. The CDR3 is CASSLAGQGAGELFF. In DNA, the CDR3 is TGTGCCAGCAGTTTAGCTGGACAGGGCGCCGGGGAGCTGTTTTTT.

This rearrangement joins TRBV6-5 to TRBJ2-1, with 11 bases that match TRBD2. This CDR3 comprises 16 residues. CDR1 MNHEY and CDR2 SVGAGI come from the germline V gene. The V segment lost 0 bases and the J segment 7 bases; nucleotides outside the gene matches: 5. CDR3 nucleotides: TGTGCCAGCAGTTACTCGCTAGCGGGAGGTACGAATGAGCAGTTCTTC. It codes for CASSYSLAGGTNEQFF.

This sequence joins TRBV6-1 and TRBJ2-7; 7 bases fit TRBD1. J lost 6 bases, V lost 10 bases, and 12 bases had no gene match. The CDR3 is made up of 13 amino acids. Germline V lookup: CDR1 MNHNS, CDR2 SASEGT. DNA of the CDR3: TGTGCCACCTCGACAGGGATCCCTACCGAGCAGTACTTC. Translating gives CATSTGIPTEQYF.